A single sample gave rise to the 15 T cell receptor beta chains below, sequenced in a study of cytomegalovirus exposure and HLA in healthy donors. PCR involved 60 Vbeta and 13 Jbeta primers. Clones were sequenced by immunoSEQ multiplex PCR, and TCRdb holds only the in-frame ones, with some missing. The table lists about 150,000 clones, 80% of them singletons. What was sequenced was PBMCs. The receptors were gathered from a man aged 25 to 45 in good health and CMV-seropositive.

The genes are TRBV27 and TRBJ2-7; 7 bases agree with TRBD2. This CDR3 spans 14 amino acids. Germline CDR1 and CDR2: MNHEY and SMNVEV (reference sequence). The ends lost 3 bases at V and 12 bases at J; junction bases unmatched: 14. CDR3 loop: CASSLKVSAGVLYF. The CDR3 bases are TGTGCCAGCAGTTTGAAGGTGAGCGCGGGAGTACTGTACTTC.

There are a few counts of this clone. The chain is built from TRBV28 and TRBJ1-5; a possible D gene is TRBD1 (6 bases). There are 16 residues in the CDR3. Trimming stripped 6 bases from V and 7 bases from J, with 22 bases between. Germline lookup yields CDR1 MDHEN and CDR2 SYDVKM. CDR3 nucleotide sequence: TGTGCCAGCAGATTCAGAATCGCACAGGGCCCCCAGCCCCAGCATTTT. Protein: CASRFRIAQGPQPQHF.

The chain couples TRBV5-5 to TRBJ2-2, with 10 bases lining up with TRBD1. Looked up from germline, CDR1 is SGHKS and CDR2 is YYEKEE (reference sequence). The CDR3 length is 15 residues. The junction had 6 bases not matched to a gene; V was cut back by 4 bases and J by 6 bases. CDR3: CASSPGTGVPGELFF. CDR3 coding DNA: TGTGCCAGCAGCCCCGGGACAGGGGTACCCGGGGAGCTGTTTTTT.

The V call is TRBV2, the J call TRBJ2-3; 7 nucleotides line up with TRBD2. Germline V gene sequence: CDR1 SNHLY, CDR2 FYNNEI. With V trimmed by 5 bases and J by 2 bases, 4 bases remained unmatched. The CDR3 is made up of 14 amino acids. The CDR3, as DNA: TGTGCCAGCAGTACGCTAGCGGTCACAGATACGCAGTATTTT. Its translation: CASSTLAVTDTQYF.

The V and J genes are TRBV11-3 and TRBJ2-1; no definite D call. The CDR3 sequence is 11 residues long. CDR1 and CDR2 (germline): SGHNT, YENEEA. Trimming took off 4 bases at V and 6 bases at J, with 4 bases between the two ends. CDR3 loop: CASSSSNEQFF. In DNA form, the CDR3 reads TGTGCCAGCAGCTCGTCCAATGAGCAGTTCTTC.

This clone showed up just once. The chain joins TRBV13 to TRBJ2-1; weak D call: TRBD2 (7 bases). Trimming shortened V by 10 bases and J by 5 bases, and 18 bases separated the two germline ends. The germline V gene has CDR1 PRHDT and CDR2 FYEKMQ (reference sequence). The CDR3 contains 14 residues. The CDR3 DNA is TGTGCCATCGGGCGGGGGCGTAGGCACAATGAGCAGTTCTTC. Its translation: CAIGRGRRHNEQFF.

This clone was observed a few times. The chain combines TRBV4-2 with TRBJ2-7; possibly TRBD1 for D (5 bases). The CDR3 extends over 14 amino acids. The germline V and J ends were trimmed by 3 bases and 1 base, with 10 bases remaining between them. Germline V lookup: CDR1 LGHNA, CDR2 YNFKEQ. This CDR3 reads CASSQETVSYEQYF. The CDR3 nucleotides are TGTGCCAGCAGCCAGGAGACAGTTTCCTACGAGCAGTACTTC.

This chain joins TRBV7-3 and TRBJ1-5; weak D call: TRBD1 (6 bases). This CDR3 region has 17 residues. Trimming stripped 2 bases from V and 4 bases from J, with 18 bases between. Germline CDR1 is SGHTA and CDR2 is FQGTGA. The CDR3 sequence is CASSLGGGAPPNQPQHF. The CDR3 coding sequence is TGTGCCAGCAGCTTAGGAGGGGGGGCCCCACCGAATCAGCCCCAGCATTTT.

In its sample, this clone was seen a few times. The chain joins TRBV2 to TRBJ1-5; the D is unclear. The CDR3 loop spans 13 amino acids. Germline lookup yields CDR1 SNHLY and CDR2 FYNNEI. V gave up 4 bases and J gave up 4 bases, with 8 bases separating them. The CDR3 loop is CASSGQYNQPQHF. The CDR3 DNA reads TGTGCCAGCAGTGGCCAGTATAATCAGCCCCAGCATTTT.

This sequence joins TRBV7-6 and TRBJ2-1; tentative D call: TRBD1 (6 bases). Trimming took 3 bases from V and 0 from J, leaving 12 bases between them. Germline assignment: CDR1 SGHVS and CDR2 FNYEAQ. This CDR3 spans 16 amino acids. The CDR3 region is CASSLGAHNSYNEQFF. Here the CDR3 DNA reads TGTGCCAGCAGCTTGGGGGCGCACAACTCCTACAATGAGCAGTTCTTC.

The J gene is TRBJ1-4, the V gene TRBV18; 7 bases are a match to TRBD1. The CDR3 is 14 residues long. The junction had 4 bases not matched to a gene; V was cut back by 6 bases and J by 3 bases. Germline CDR1 KGHSH, CDR2 LQKENI. CDR3 nucleotides: TGTGCCAGCTCCGCGACAGGGTCTAATGAAAAACTGTTTTTT. This encodes CASSATGSNEKLFF.

This chain connects TRBV7-9 to TRBJ1-3; TRBD1 matches 8 bases. CDR3 length: 16 amino acids. Germline CDR1 is SEHNR and CDR2 is FQNEAQ (reference sequence). The ends lost 2 bases at V and 3 bases at J; junction bases unmatched: 6. The CDR3 DNA is TGTGCCAGCAGCTTATGGCAGGGGGCCAGTGGAAACACCATATATTTT. Protein: CASSLWQGASGNTIYF.

This clone was recorded a few times. The chain joins TRBV5-1 to TRBJ2-7; possibly TRBD2 for D (5 bases). The V gene's germline CDR1 is SGHRS and CDR2 YFSETQ. The V and J ends lost 6 bases and 6 bases respectively, with 16 bases between them. CDR3 size: 13 residues. CDR3 sequence (DNA): TGCGCCAGCATGGGGAACTCCGAGGGCGAGCAGTACTTC. Protein product: CASMGNSEGEQYF.

The rearrangement uses TRBV30 and TRBJ2-1, with D maybe TRBD2 (5 bases). Germline V lookup: CDR1 GTSNPN, CDR2 SVGIG (reference sequence). This CDR3 region has 15 residues. V lost 0 bases and J lost 4, with 13 bases in between. CDR3 loop: CAWSVDGSGYNEQFF. The CDR3 DNA sequence: TGTGCCTGGAGTGTAGACGGCAGCGGATACAATGAGCAGTTCTTC.

The chain employs TRBV10-3 and TRBJ2-1; 12 bases agree with TRBD2. J was trimmed by 2 bases and V by 3 bases; bases with no gene match: 2. Germline V gene data show CDR1 as ENHRY and CDR2 as SYGVKD. This CDR3 is built from 16 residues. This CDR3 is CAISDPSGRAYNEQFF. CDR3 sequence (DNA): TGTGCCATCAGTGACCCTAGCGGGAGGGCCTACAATGAGCAGTTCTTC.